The 4 T cell receptor beta chains below were found in one sample sequenced in a study of cytomegalovirus exposure and HLA in healthy donors. The PCR ran on 60 Vbeta and 13 Jbeta primers. Clones were read by immunoSEQ multiplex PCR, and TCRdb kept only the in-frame ones, dropping some. The table shows around 300,000 clones, with about four fifths occurring only once. Sequenced material: PBMCs. These receptors originate from a woman aged 40 to 50 in good health and CMV-seropositive.

The rearrangement joins TRBV9 to TRBJ2-7, with TRBD2 identical over 8 bases. V was clipped by 0 bases and J by 2 bases; unmatched bases: 1. There are 14 residues in the CDR3. CDR1 is SGDLS, CDR2 YYNGEE, per germline. CDR3 sequence reads: CASSVDGRAYEQYF. Here the CDR3 DNA reads TGTGCCAGCAGCGTAGACGGGAGGGCCTACGAGCAGTACTTC.

J is TRBJ2-1 and V is TRBV20-1; no clear D gene. V lost 3 bases to trimming and J lost 9 bases, with 9 bases between them. Germline assignment: CDR1 DFQATT and CDR2 SNEGSKA (reference sequence). CDR3 length equals 11 residues. This chain's CDR3 is CSASIVFEQFF. CDR3 bases: TGCAGTGCTAGTATAGTGTTTGAGCAGTTCTTC.

This chain uses TRBV7-6 with TRBJ1-1; D gene uncertain. With 1 base removed from V and 1 base from J, the gap between germline ends came to 7 bases. Germline V gene lookup returns CDR1 SGHVS and CDR2 FNYEAQ. There are 14 residues in the CDR3. CDR3 nucleotides: TGTGCCAGCAGCTTAGGAGAGTCGAACACTGAAGCTTTCTTT. It is translated as CASSLGESNTEAFF.

The V gene is TRBV2, the J gene TRBJ2-7; the D gene is possibly TRBD1 (5 bases). This CDR3 spans 14 amino acids. The ends were cut back, 1 base at V and 4 bases at J, with 11 bases in the middle. The germline CDR1 and CDR2 sequences are SNHLY and FYNNEI. The CDR3 nucleotides read TGTGCCAGCAGTGAAGGCAGGGCCGGGTACGAGCAGTACTTC. It yields the protein CASSEGRAGYEQYF.